The 5 T cell receptor beta chains below all came from one sample that was sequenced in a study of neurological immune-mediated disorders. TCRdb re-derived calls from the 5' RACE reads in MiXCR, one entry per CDR3 protein. This table has 55,000 to 65,000 distinct CDR3 sequences, approximately 3.7% appearing once. Sequences were obtained from PBMCs. The receptors derive from a woman in her forties or fifties with multiple sclerosis.

This clonotype was counted many times. The chain recombines TRBV4-2 with TRBJ2-1; D is ambiguous. Trimming cost V 0 bases and J 2 bases, with 8 bases left between them. The CDR3 runs to 15 residues. Germline V gene data show CDR1 as LGHNA and CDR2 as YNFKEQ. CDR3 region: CASSQDSRAYNEQFF. The CDR3 DNA reads as TGTGCCAGCAGCCAAGATTCTCGGGCCTACAATGAGCAGTTCTTC.

In nucleotides, the CDR3 is TGTGCCAGCAGCCGCCAGCACGGGACTAGCGGGATAAGCGAGCAGTACTTC. It codes for CASSRQHGTSGISEQYF. The chain joins TRBV5-6 to TRBJ2-7; 13 positions match TRBD2. The V segment lost 4 bases and the J segment 6 bases; nucleotides outside the gene matches: 13. This CDR3 is 17 amino acids long. Germline V gene data show CDR1 as SGHDT and CDR2 as YYEEEE. The variable domain in full, with the rest retrieved from reference TRBV5-6 and TRBJ2-7, is DAGVTQSPTHLIKTRGQQVTLRCSPKSGHDTVSWYQQALGQGPQFIFQYYEEEERQRGNFPDRFSGHQFPNYSSELNVNALLLGDSALYLCASSRQHGTSGISEQYFGPGTRLTVT.

This clonotype was counted ten times or more. This chain links TRBV10-3 with TRBJ1-5, with no clear D. Trimming removed 6 bases at V and 0 bases at J, with 12 bases between. CDR3 length: 15 amino acids. CDR1 and CDR2 (germline): ENHRY, SYGVKD. CDR3 sequence (DNA): TGTGCCATCAGAAGCACCGGGGATAGCAATCAGCCCCAGCATTTT. Translated: CAIRSTGDSNQPQHF.

This clonotype was observed many times. The gene calls are TRBV7-9 and TRBJ2-6; tentatively, D is TRBD1 (6 bases). CDR1 and CDR2 (germline): SEHNR, FQNEAQ (reference sequence). V dropped 4 bases and J dropped 3 bases, with 7 bases sitting between them. CDR3 length equals 14 residues. The CDR3, as DNA: TGTGCCAGCAGCTCAGGGGTTGGGGCCAACGTCCTGACTTTC. Translation: CASSSGVGANVLTF.

This clonotype was observed at least ten times. The V gene is TRBV20-1, the J gene TRBJ2-5; 11 nucleotides agree with TRBD2. Germline CDR1 is DFQATT and CDR2 is SNEGSKA (reference sequence). The J segment lost 1 base and the V segment lost 6 bases, leaving 7 bases of the junction unmatched. The CDR3 covers 15 residues. The CDR3, as DNA: TGCAGTGCCCCCAGCGGGACTAGCGGCCAAGAGACCCAGTACTTC. Its protein product is CSAPSGTSGQETQYF.